This TCR beta chain was sequenced in a study of blood T cells in healthy people across ages. Findings and limits, study-wide: A greater number of naive CD4+ cells and higher diversity distinguished long-lived donors from aged donors.

CDR3 size: 15 residues. V was trimmed by 2 bases and J by 1 base, leaving 12 bases between them. Germline loops: CDR1 SGHRS, CDR2 YFSETQ. Regarding this clonotype: The antigen is undetermined.

Each sample yielded at least 5 micrograms of PBMC total RNA. Primed by a sample-barcoded 5' primer and a J-beta primer mix, a second PCR proceeded for 7 to 11 cycles. Researchers report that a template-switch adaptor with 12 random nucleotides tagged each cDNA molecule. Each CDR3 protein is one row after TCRdb ran MiXCR on the 5' RACE reads. The sample yields 1,500,000 or so distinct CDR3 sequences, approximately 43% seen once. The sequenced material came from blood. The receptor comes from a young woman in good health. V gene TRBV5-1 combines with J gene TRBJ2-5; D is uncertain. DNA of the CDR3: TGCGCCAGCAGCTTCGGGTCTGCCTTCCAAGAGACCCAGTACTTC. Amino acid sequence: CASSFGSAFQETQYF.